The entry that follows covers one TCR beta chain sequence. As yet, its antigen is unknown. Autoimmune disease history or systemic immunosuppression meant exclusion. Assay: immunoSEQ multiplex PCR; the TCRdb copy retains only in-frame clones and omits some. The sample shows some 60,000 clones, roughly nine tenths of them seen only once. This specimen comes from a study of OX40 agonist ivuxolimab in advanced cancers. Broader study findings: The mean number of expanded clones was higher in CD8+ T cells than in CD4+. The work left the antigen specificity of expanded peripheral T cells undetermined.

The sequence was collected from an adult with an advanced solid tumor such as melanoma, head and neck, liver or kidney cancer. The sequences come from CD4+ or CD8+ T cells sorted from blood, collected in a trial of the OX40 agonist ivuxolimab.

As DNA, the CDR3 is TGCGCCAGCAGCTCCCGGCCCACTAATGAAAAACTGTTTTTT. Translated, it gives CASSSRPTNEKLFF. The chain links TRBV5-1 to TRBJ1-4; no reliable D call. This CDR3 contains 14 residues. Trimming shortened V by 3 bases and J by 2 bases, and 8 bases separated the two germline ends. Germline-derived CDR1 and CDR2 are SGHRS and YFSETQ.